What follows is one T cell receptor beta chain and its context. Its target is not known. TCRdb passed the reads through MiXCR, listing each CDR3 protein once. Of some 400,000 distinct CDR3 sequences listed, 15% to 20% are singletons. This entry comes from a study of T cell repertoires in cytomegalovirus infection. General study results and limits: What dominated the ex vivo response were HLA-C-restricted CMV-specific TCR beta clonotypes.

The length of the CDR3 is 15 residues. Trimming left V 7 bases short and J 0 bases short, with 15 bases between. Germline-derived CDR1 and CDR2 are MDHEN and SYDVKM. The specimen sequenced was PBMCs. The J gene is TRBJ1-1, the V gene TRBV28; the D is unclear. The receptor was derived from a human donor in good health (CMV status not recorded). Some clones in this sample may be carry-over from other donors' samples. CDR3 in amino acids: CASTRKVGLNTEAFF. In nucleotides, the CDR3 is TGTGCCAGCACACGAAAGGTGGGTCTGAACACTGAAGCTTTCTTT.